The 8 T cell receptor beta chains presented below share a single source sample, sequenced in a study of T cell repertoires in cytomegalovirus infection. TCRdb re-called the reads through MiXCR, storing one row per CDR3 protein. The sample shows hundreds of thousands of distinct CDR3 sequences, approximately 32% of them seen only once. These TCRs are of unknown antigen specificity. Sequencing used cultured CD8+ T cells from PBMCs, obtained from culture after CMV antigen stimulation. The receptor source for this set is a human donor in good health (CMV status not recorded). Some clones in this sample may be carry-over from other donors' samples.

In this sample, this clonotype turned up a few times. This chain links TRBV19 with TRBJ1-2; 7 bases line up with TRBD1. Germline V gene data show CDR1 as LNHDA and CDR2 as SQIVND (reference sequence). The CDR3 loop spans 15 amino acids. The V and J ends lost 0 bases and 6 bases, in that order; junction bases with no gene match: 7. The CDR3, as DNA: TGTGCCAGTAGTATAGATGGAGGGGGCATCGATGGCTACACCTTC. It specifies CASSIDGGGIDGYTF.

Turning to this clonotype: Possible read error: a much larger clone is one base away. The chain couples TRBV11-2 to TRBJ1-5; no definite D call. Germline CDR1 and CDR2: SGHAT and FQNNGV. Trimming left V 8 bases short and J 5 bases short, with 16 bases between. This CDR3 spans 14 amino acids. CDR3 sequence reads: CASLGGRGYQPQHF. DNA for the CDR3: TGTGCCAGCCTCGGAGGGCGCGGGTATCAGCCCCAGCATTTT.

The chain links TRBV4-2 to TRBJ2-7; D is possibly TRBD2 (6 bases). The CDR3 loop spans 15 amino acids. V gave up 6 bases and J gave up 6 bases, with 21 bases separating them. CDR1 is LGHNA, CDR2 YNFKEQ, per germline. The CDR3 nucleotides read TGTGCCAGCAGTCATCTAGCGCTCACGCGCGGCGAGCAGTACTTC. Translating it yields CASSHLALTRGEQYF.

The CDR3 DNA reads TGTGCCAGCAGCTTTACTAGCGGGGGGGCAGCCTACAATGAGCAGTTCTTC. Translating it yields CASSFTSGGAAYNEQFF. V and J are TRBV13 and TRBJ2-1; 13 positions agree with TRBD2. The V and J ends lost 3 bases and 2 bases, in that order; junction bases with no gene match: 4. The CDR3 extends over 17 amino acids. The germline V gene encodes CDR1 PRHDT and CDR2 FYEKMQ (reference sequence).

The chain carries TRBV2 and TRBJ2-5; D possibly corresponds to TRBD2 (5 bases). The CDR3 consists of 13 residues. V was shortened by 8 bases and J by 2 bases, with 12 bases between the two germline ends. Germline-derived CDR1 and CDR2 are SNHLY and FYNNEI. The CDR3 region is CASFEIAQETQYF. CDR3 coding DNA: TGTGCCAGCTTCGAGATAGCGCAAGAGACCCAGTACTTC.

The rearrangement uses TRBV6-6 and TRBJ2-7; D remains unclear. CDR1 is MNHNY, CDR2 SVGAGI, per germline (reference sequence). The V end lost 4 bases, the J end lost 6 bases, and 10 bases lay between the germline ends. This CDR3 contains 12 residues. CDR3: CASSSPDLEQYF. The DNA of the CDR3 is TGTGCCAGCAGTTCCCCGGATCTCGAGCAGTACTTC.

The chain couples TRBV12-3 or TRBV12-4 to TRBJ1-1; possibly TRBD1 for D (5 bases). The CDR3 consists of 13 residues. Trimming pared 10 bases from V and 8 bases from J, leaving 20 bases between. CDR3 sequence: CAISRQGRREAFF. The CDR3 DNA reads TGTGCCATCTCGCGGCAGGGTAGAAGGGAAGCTTTCTTT.

This clonotype appeared a few times. This chain connects TRBV20-1 to TRBJ1-2; 8 bases fit TRBD1. Germline V gene data show CDR1 as DFQATT and CDR2 as SNEGSKA (reference sequence). V lost 0 bases and J lost 4; bases outside the gene matches: 7. This CDR3 spans 15 amino acids. The CDR3 DNA sequence: TGCAGTGCTAGAGATCTGGACAGGGTGGGCTATGGCTACACCTTC. As protein: CSARDLDRVGYGYTF.